The 24 T cell receptor beta chains given below trace back to one sample, sequenced in a study of T-cell reconstitution after alpha-beta-depleted transplantation in children. Researchers prepared the TCRbeta library using unique molecular identifiers, the study reports. Via MiXCR, TCRdb re-called the PCR reads, giving one row per CDR3 protein. The data contain roughly 220,000 distinct CDR3 sequences, more than 7.5% of them singletons. Material: PBMCs from the stem cell graft donor, obtained from the stem cell graft. The receptors come from a human donor who donated a stem cell graft to a child with SCID.

A single count supports this clonotype. V usage is TRBV6-4 and J usage is TRBJ2-1; TRBD2 aligns across 8 bases. Germline V lookup: CDR1 MRHNA, CDR2 SNTAGT. This CDR3 has 16 residues. J lost 3 bases, V lost 0 bases, and 4 bases had no gene match. CDR3 protein: CASSDSGGGRYNEQFF. CDR3 nucleotides: TGTGCCAGCAGTGACTCCGGGGGGGGGCGCTACAATGAGCAGTTCTTC.

At least ten counts were recorded for this clonotype. This rearrangement joins TRBV6-1 to TRBJ2-1; 10 nucleotides match TRBD2. The CDR3 sequence is 14 residues long. Germline V gene lookup returns CDR1 MNHNS and CDR2 SASEGT. Trimming removed 6 bases from V and 10 bases from J; junction bases left unmatched: 9. This CDR3 reads CASRKSGGAGEQFF. The CDR3, as DNA: TGTGCCAGCAGAAAAAGCGGGGGGGCGGGCGAGCAGTTCTTC.

This clonotype was seen ten or more times. The chain combines TRBV7-2 with TRBJ2-7, with D unresolved. Germline CDR1 and CDR2: SGHTA and FQGNSA. V was pared by 1 base and J by 2 bases, with 9 bases between. This CDR3 is 14 amino acids long. CDR3 DNA sequence: TGTGCCAGCAGCTTAGACGACATAGCCTACGAGCAGTACTTC. Its protein product is CASSLDDIAYEQYF. Supplemented by reference TRBV7-2 and TRBJ2-7, the full variable domain reads GAGVSQSPSNKVTEKGKDVELRCDPISGHTALYWYRQSLGQGLEFLIYFQGNSAPDKSGLPSDRFSAERTGGSVSTLTIQRTQQEDSAVYLCASSLDDIAYEQYFGPGTRLTVT.

This clonotype was observed many times. The chain is built from TRBV5-1 and TRBJ2-2; D unresolved. Per germline, CDR1 SGHRS and CDR2 YFSETQ. V lost 6 bases and J lost 1, with 10 bases in between. This CDR3 is built from 14 residues. The chain's CDR3 is CASTGVWNTGELFF. In nucleotides, the CDR3 is TGCGCCAGCACGGGTGTTTGGAACACCGGGGAGCTGTTTTTT.

The chain employs TRBV5-6 and TRBJ2-3, with 7 positions matching TRBD2. This CDR3 region has 15 residues. Germline CDR1 SGHDT, CDR2 YYEEEE. Losses at the gene ends were 0 bases for V and 6 bases for J; bases not matched to a gene: 7. The CDR3 is CASSLVGGAGDTQYF. The CDR3 DNA is TGTGCCAGCAGCTTGGTGGGGGGAGCGGGGGATACGCAGTATTTT.

In this sample, this clonotype turned up once. This may stem from a read error, because a much larger clone lies one nucleotide away. The CDR3 region has the DNA TGTGCCAGCAGCCAAGACCGTGGCAGTGAGACCCAGTCCTTC. This sequence encodes CASSQDRGSETQSF. J is TRBJ2-5 and V is TRBV4-2; the D is unclear. Germline V gene lookup returns CDR1 LGHNA and CDR2 YNFKEQ. The CDR3 spans 14 residues.

This clonotype was seen only a few times. The chain employs TRBV7-8 and TRBJ2-1; 10 bases line up with TRBD1. The CDR3 is 18 residues long. Germline CDR1 is SGHVS and CDR2 is FQNEAQ. Germline trimming cut 5 bases from V and 6 bases from J; bases unmatched to any gene: 16. This CDR3 reads CASSRGDRGSVLGNEQFF. Written as DNA, the CDR3 is TGTGCCAGCAGCCGTGGGGACAGGGGCAGTGTATTAGGCAATGAGCAGTTCTTC.

The rearrangement links TRBV9 to TRBJ2-1; D remains ambiguous. Germline values: CDR1 SGDLS, CDR2 YYNGEE. V gave up 3 bases and J gave up 0 bases, with 10 bases separating them. The CDR3 is 15 amino acids. The CDR3 loop reads CASSGRLSSYNEQFF. The CDR3 DNA sequence: TGTGCCAGCAGCGGTCGTCTGAGCTCCTACAATGAGCAGTTCTTC.

This clonotype was detected many times. Given a much more abundant clone one base away, this may be a read error. The V gene is TRBV6-4, the J gene TRBJ2-3; 7 bases are a match to TRBD1. V gave up 0 bases and J gave up 0 bases; unmatched junction bases: 0. Germline lookup yields CDR1 MRHNA and CDR2 SNTAGT. This CDR3 has 15 residues. CDR3 DNA: TGTGCCAGCAGTGACTCGACAGGGAGCACAGATACGCAGTATTTT. This sequence encodes CASSDSTGSTDTQYF.

The CDR3 loop is CASSLRNNEQYF. The CDR3 region has the DNA TGTGCCAGCAGTTTACGTAATAACGAGCAGTACTTC. This rearrangement joins TRBV12-3 or TRBV12-4 to TRBJ2-7; D not certain. CDR3 size: 12 residues. V shed 2 bases and J shed 5 bases, with 7 bases lying between them.

This clonotype was seen a handful of times. The rearrangement uses TRBV14 and TRBJ1-1, with D unclear. The germline V gene has CDR1 SGHDN and CDR2 FVKESK. V shed 3 bases and J shed 3 bases, with 5 bases lying between them. CDR3 size: 12 residues. The CDR3 nucleotides are TGTGCCAGCAGCCAGTTGTACACTGAAGCTTTCTTT. Protein sequence: CASSQLYTEAFF.

There are many counts of this clonotype. The chain joins TRBV29-1 to TRBJ2-7; 7 bases are a match to TRBD2. Germline V gives CDR1 SQVTM, CDR2 ANQGSEA. The trim removed 2 bases at V and 7 bases at J, leaving 8 bases unmatched. CDR3 size: 13 residues. The CDR3 DNA sequence: TGCAGCGTTGAACCCGATCGGGGAGGGGAGCAGTACTTC. It encodes CSVEPDRGGEQYF.

This clonotype was seen at least ten times. The rearrangement joins TRBV5-1 to TRBJ2-3; D gene uncertain. Trimming shortened V by 0 bases and J by 2 bases, and 7 bases separated the two germline ends. Germline CDR1 reads SGHRS; CDR2 reads YFSETQ. The CDR3 runs to 14 residues. The DNA of the CDR3 is TGCGCCAGCAGCTTGGTATACCACACAGATACGCAGTATTTT. It codes for CASSLVYHTDTQYF. The full variable domain, its missing parts supplied by reference TRBV5-1 and TRBJ2-3, is KAGVTQTPRYLIKTRGQQVTLSCSPISGHRSVSWYQQTPGQGLQFLFEYFSETQRNKGNFPGRFSGRQFSNSRSEMNVSTLELGDSALYLCASSLVYHTDTQYFGPGTRLTVL.

This clonotype was detected ten times or more. The chain has TRBV7-2 and TRBJ2-1, with TRBD2 identical over 12 bases. The CDR3 runs to 17 residues. J gave up 9 bases and V 3 bases, and 12 bases lay outside the gene matches. The germline CDR1 and CDR2 sequences are SGHTA and FQGNSA. The DNA for the CDR3 is TGTGCCAGCAGCTTTTCTAGCGGGGGGGCCCGTTTAAGTGAGCAGTTCTTC. This sequence encodes CASSFSSGGARLSEQFF. The whole variable domain, filled in from reference TRBV7-2 and TRBJ2-1, reads GAGVSQSPSNKVTEKGKDVELRCDPISGHTALYWYRQSLGQGLEFLIYFQGNSAPDKSGLPSDRFSAERTGGSVSTLTIQRTQQEDSAVYLCASSFSSGGARLSEQFFGPGTRLTVL.

This clonotype occurred many times. This chain connects TRBV12-3 or TRBV12-4 to TRBJ2-1, with D perhaps given as TRBD1 or TRBD2 (6 bases each). The CDR3 has 16 amino acids. Trimming took 1 base from V and 4 from J, leaving 14 bases between them. DNA for the CDR3: TGTGCCAGCAGTTTAGGGGAGGACAGAGCTTACAATGAGCAGTTCTTC. Its translation is CASSLGEDRAYNEQFF.

The table lists this clonotype with a few counts. The chain employs TRBV3-1 and TRBJ2-1; a possible D gene is TRBD2 (6 bases). The germline gives CDR1 LGHDT, CDR2 YNNKEL (reference sequence). The CDR3 consists of 16 residues. V was clipped by 4 bases and J by 4 bases, with 17 bases between them. CDR3 sequence reads: CASSPNQRALYNEQFF. In nucleotides, the CDR3 is TGTGCCAGCAGCCCGAATCAGCGGGCTCTATACAATGAGCAGTTCTTC.

Turning to this clonotype: A much larger clone differs from this one at a single base, so this may be a read error. This chain links TRBV20-1 with TRBJ1-5; perhaps TRBD1 as D (5 bases). Germline assignment: CDR1 DFQATT and CDR2 SNEGSKA (reference sequence). With 1 base removed from V and 0 bases from J, the gap between germline ends came to 22 bases. The length of the CDR3 is 19 residues. The CDR3 nucleotides read TGCAGTGCTAGAGGTTTCTTGGTGGGAGGGGTGGGTAGCAATCAGCCCCAGCATTTT. Amino acid sequence: CSARGFLVGGVGSNQPQHF.

This clonotype was found many times. CDR3 loop: CASGRVGAGGYTF. Written as DNA, the CDR3 is TGTGCCAGCGGCCGAGTCGGGGCAGGGGGCTACACCTTC. The J gene is TRBJ1-2, the V gene TRBV27; weak D call: TRBD1 (5 bases). The CDR3 loop spans 13 amino acids. With 8 bases removed from V and 8 bases from J, the gap between germline ends came to 18 bases. Germline V gives CDR1 MNHEY, CDR2 SMNVEV (reference sequence).

At least ten counts were recorded for this clonotype. V gene TRBV5-1 combines with J gene TRBJ1-1, with TRBD1 as a possible D gene (5 bases). The CDR3 length is 15 residues. The germline V gene encodes CDR1 SGHRS and CDR2 YFSETQ. Deletions cut 6 bases from V and 5 bases from J, with 20 bases between. In DNA, the CDR3 is TGCGCCAGCACCCCGGTGGGTAGGAAGGGGACTGAAGCTTTCTTT. It specifies CASTPVGRKGTEAFF. The complete variable domain, with remaining parts taken from reference TRBV5-1 and TRBJ1-1, reads KAGVTQTPRYLIKTRGQQVTLSCSPISGHRSVSWYQQTPGQGLQFLFEYFSETQRNKGNFPGRFSGRQFSNSRSEMNVSTLELGDSALYLCASTPVGRKGTEAFFGQGTRLTVV.

This clonotype was seen many times. This chain joins TRBV7-9 and TRBJ2-5, with 7 bases that match TRBD1. The germline V gene encodes CDR1 SEHNR and CDR2 FQNEAQ (reference sequence). The CDR3 is 15 residues long. The V segment lost 5 bases and the J segment 1 base; nucleotides outside the gene matches: 7. The CDR3 DNA reads as TGTGCCAGCAGCCTCGGGACAGCCGGCCAAGAGACCCAGTACTTC. Residues: CASSLGTAGQETQYF.

Many counts were recorded for this clonotype. This chain links TRBV15 with TRBJ2-3, with 7 nucleotides matching TRBD1. Trimming cost V 6 bases and J 4 bases; bases outside gene matches: 7. There are 14 residues in the CDR3. The germline CDR1 and CDR2 sequences are LNHNV and YYDKDF (reference sequence). CDR3 sequence reads: CATRTGTRADTQYF. In DNA, the CDR3 is TGTGCCACCAGGACAGGGACCCGCGCAGATACGCAGTATTTT.

There are many counts of this clonotype. J is TRBJ1-2 and V is TRBV5-1; maybe TRBD1 (6 bases). CDR1 is SGHRS, CDR2 YFSETQ, per germline. V gave up 0 bases and J gave up 8 bases, with 11 bases separating them. The CDR3 runs to 13 residues. The CDR3 DNA reads as TGCGCCAGCAGCTTGGACAGGGCCGGGGGCTACACCTTC. Its protein product is CASSLDRAGGYTF.

This clonotype showed up many times. The chain employs TRBV7-9 and TRBJ2-7; 11 nucleotides line up with TRBD2. With V trimmed by 4 bases and J by 6 bases, 2 bases remained unmatched. CDR3 length: 13 residues. CDR1 is SEHNR, CDR2 FQNEAQ, per germline (reference sequence). CDR3 sequence (DNA): TGTGCCAGCAGCTGGACTAGCGGGCTCGAGCAGTACTTC. This sequence encodes CASSWTSGLEQYF.

As to this clonotype: With a much larger clone just one base away, this may be a read error. The genes are TRBV9 and TRBJ2-5; D unclear. Trimming took off 0 bases at V and 4 bases at J, with 10 bases between the two ends. This CDR3 comprises 14 residues. The germline CDR1 and CDR2 sequences are SGDLS and YYNGEE. The CDR3 nucleotides read TGTGCCAGCAGCGTAGGGGCCGATGCAGAGACCCAGTACTTC. Amino acids: CASSVGADAETQYF.